The rows below give T cell receptor beta chains drawn from one sample of a study of cytomegalovirus exposure and HLA in healthy donors. Sequencing was performed with immunoSEQ multiplex PCR; in TCRdb, only in-frame clones are kept and a portion is missing. The sample records 60,000 to 85,000 clones, approximately 80% being singletons. Material for sequencing was PBMCs. Receptors originate from a man aged 40-55 years in good health and CMV-seronegative. Each CDR3 is given with its conserved first and last residue. Each record gives: J gene, clone size, D gene, V gene, CDR3 protein, CDR3 DNA. The D gene is left open where the match is weak. The listing skips clone size in some rows; elsewhere it reads once, few, many or a size class.

j_call: TRBJ1-6; clone_size: -; d_call: -; v_call: TRBV6-1; cdr3_aa: CASSEVVGAPSPLHF; cdr3_nt: TGTGCCAGCAGTGAAGTAGTGGGCGCTCCATCACCCCTCCACTTT
j_call: TRBJ2-2; clone_size: -; d_call: TRBD2; v_call: TRBV7-3; cdr3_aa: CASSRPQRNSGGERTGELFF; cdr3_nt: TGTGCCAGCAGCCGGCCCCAGAGGAATAGCGGGGGGGAGAGGACCGGGGAGCTGTTTTTT
j_call: TRBJ1-6; clone_size: -; d_call: -; v_call: TRBV5-4; cdr3_aa: CASSLAGSYNSPLHF; cdr3_nt: TGTGCCAGCAGCTTGGCCGGTTCCTATAATTCACCCCTCCACTTT
j_call: TRBJ2-1; clone_size: once; d_call: -; v_call: TRBV5-1; cdr3_aa: CASSPKGGRTYEQFF; cdr3_nt: TGCGCCAGCAGCCCGAAGGGGGGGAGGACCTATGAGCAGTTCTTC
j_call: TRBJ2-7; clone_size: -; d_call: TRBD1; v_call: TRBV29-1; cdr3_aa: CSVAVGQGIYEQYF; cdr3_nt: TGCAGCGTTGCCGTGGGACAGGGGATCTACGAGCAGTACTTC
j_call: TRBJ2-3; clone_size: -; d_call: -; v_call: TRBV5-1; cdr3_aa: CASRPLGADTQYF; cdr3_nt: TGCGCCAGCAGGCCGCTCGGGGCAGATACGCAGTATTTT
j_call: TRBJ1-5; clone_size: -; d_call: TRBD1; v_call: TRBV29-1; cdr3_aa: CSVATGGVGSNQPQHF; cdr3_nt: TGCAGCGTCGCTACAGGGGGCGTGGGAAGCAATCAGCCCCAGCATTTT
j_call: TRBJ1-2; clone_size: few; d_call: -; v_call: TRBV6-1; cdr3_aa: CASSEPPYSGYPF; cdr3_nt: TGTGCCAGCAGTGAACCCCCTTACAGTGGCTACCCCTTC
j_call: TRBJ2-5; clone_size: -; d_call: -; v_call: TRBV13; cdr3_aa: CASSLGPNTIQETQYF; cdr3_nt: TGTGCCAGCAGCTTAGGTCCCAATACTATCCAAGAGACCCAGTACTTC
j_call: TRBJ1-6; clone_size: -; d_call: TRBD1; v_call: TRBV6-4; cdr3_aa: CASSFGTANSPLHF; cdr3_nt: TGTGCCAGCAGCTTCGGGACAGCGAATTCACCCCTCCACTTT
j_call: TRBJ1-5; clone_size: -; d_call: TRBD1; v_call: TRBV27; cdr3_aa: CASSRMGQNSNQPQHF; cdr3_nt: TGTGCCAGCAGTAGAATGGGACAGAATAGCAATCAGCCCCAGCATTTT
j_call: TRBJ1-4; clone_size: -; d_call: TRBD1; v_call: TRBV2; cdr3_aa: CASSGQGEKLFF; cdr3_nt: TGTGCCAGCAGTGGACAGGGTGAAAAACTGTTTTTT
j_call: TRBJ1-3; clone_size: -; d_call: -; v_call: TRBV7-6; cdr3_aa: CASSLQGPGNTIYF; cdr3_nt: TGTGCCAGCAGCTTACAGGGGCCCGGAAACACCATATATTTT
j_call: TRBJ2-5; clone_size: few; d_call: TRBD1; v_call: TRBV27; cdr3_aa: CASSGDRGMYQETQYF; cdr3_nt: TGTGCCAGCAGTGGGGACAGGGGAATGTACCAAGAGACCCAGTACTTC
j_call: TRBJ1-3; clone_size: -; d_call: -; v_call: TRBV7-2; cdr3_aa: CASSDQVGSGNTIYF; cdr3_nt: TGTGCCAGCAGCGACCAGGTTGGCTCTGGAAACACCATATATTTT
j_call: TRBJ1-5; clone_size: -; d_call: -; v_call: TRBV10-3; cdr3_aa: CAIHPGQNSNQPQHF; cdr3_nt: TGTGCCATTCACCCTGGACAAAATAGCAATCAGCCCCAGCATTTT
j_call: TRBJ1-6; clone_size: -; d_call: -; v_call: TRBV4-3; cdr3_aa: CASSQEPGNPLHF; cdr3_nt: TGCGCCAGCAGCCAAGAGCCGGGGAATCCCCTCCACTTT
j_call: TRBJ1-2; clone_size: -; d_call: TRBD1; v_call: TRBV5-1; cdr3_aa: CASSFTGGGYTF; cdr3_nt: TGCGCCAGCAGCTTTACAGGGGGCGGCTACACCTTC
j_call: TRBJ1-5; clone_size: -; d_call: TRBD1; v_call: TRBV4-1; cdr3_aa: CASSQDLVKGADQPQHF; cdr3_nt: TGCGCCAGCAGCCAAGATTTGGTGAAGGGGGCCGATCAGCCCCAGCATTTT
j_call: TRBJ2-7; clone_size: -; d_call: -; v_call: TRBV7-3; cdr3_aa: CASSPTTGSIYEQYF; cdr3_nt: TGTGCCAGCAGCCCTACGACAGGTTCGATCTACGAGCAGTACTTC